In this sample, the clone carrying this T cell receptor beta chain turned up a few times. The antigen is not known. This sample was taken from a study of identical twins. The study's findings and limits: Analyses of zero insertions could, in part, be confounded by invariant MAIT and iNKT cells. Insertions were reduced in abundant cord blood beta clonotypes but not in memory repertoires.

A universal primer site was incorporated via template switching, and the cDNA contained unique molecular identifiers. In TCRdb, the 5' RACE reads were re-called with MiXCR into one record per CDR3 protein. The repertoire consists of a few hundred thousand distinct CDR3 sequences, with roughly 10% occurring once and the leading ten covering roughly 8.9%. The donors were all healthy and Caucasian. There are 14 residues in the CDR3. The V end was cut by 2 bases, the J end by 2 bases, with 9 bases between. Germline V CDR1 and CDR2: MNHEY, SVGAGI. This clonotype was obtained from a woman in her forties or fifties in good health. This chain links TRBV6-5 with TRBJ1-1; D uncertain. The sequenced sample was naive T cells sorted from blood. The CDR3 nucleotides are TGTGCCAGCAGTTACGAACTCTTTAACACTGAAGCTTTCTTT. This sequence encodes CASSYELFNTEAFF.